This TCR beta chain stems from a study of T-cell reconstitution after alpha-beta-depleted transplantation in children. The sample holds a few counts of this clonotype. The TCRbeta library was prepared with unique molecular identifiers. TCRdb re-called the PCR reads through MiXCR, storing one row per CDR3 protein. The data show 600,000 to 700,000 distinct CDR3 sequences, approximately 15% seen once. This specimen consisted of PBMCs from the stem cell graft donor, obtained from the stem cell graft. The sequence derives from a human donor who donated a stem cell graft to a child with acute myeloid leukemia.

DNA for the CDR3: TGTGCCAGCAGCCGGGGGGCAGAAAGTGAGCAGTTCTTC. Translating gives CASSRGAESEQFF. V gene TRBV3-1 combines with J gene TRBJ2-1; TRBD1 or TRBD2 may be the D gene (6 bases each). The germline gives CDR1 LGHDT, CDR2 YNNKEL (reference sequence). V was cut by 4 bases and J by 9 bases, with 13 bases left in between. The CDR3 consists of 13 residues.